The clone carrying this T cell receptor beta chain was counted only a few times. Sequencing was performed with immunoSEQ multiplex PCR; in TCRdb, only in-frame clones are kept and a portion is missing. This table holds tens of thousands of clones, approximately 91% found once. The data were obtained in a study of control samples from healthy donors and cancer patients. CDR3 length: 15 residues. V lost 2 bases and J 1 base, leaving 11 bases between the germline ends. Germline assignment: CDR1 LGHDT and CDR2 YNNKEL (reference sequence). This TCR was recovered from a woman aged 55-69 years in good health. The rearrangement links TRBV3-1 (or the pseudogene TRBV3-2) to TRBJ1-1; D may be TRBD1 (5 bases). The sample taken for sequencing was blood. Here the CDR3 DNA reads TGTGCCAGCAGCCAACATTCGACAGAGAACACTGAAGCTTTCTTT. Translating it yields CASSQHSTENTEAFF.